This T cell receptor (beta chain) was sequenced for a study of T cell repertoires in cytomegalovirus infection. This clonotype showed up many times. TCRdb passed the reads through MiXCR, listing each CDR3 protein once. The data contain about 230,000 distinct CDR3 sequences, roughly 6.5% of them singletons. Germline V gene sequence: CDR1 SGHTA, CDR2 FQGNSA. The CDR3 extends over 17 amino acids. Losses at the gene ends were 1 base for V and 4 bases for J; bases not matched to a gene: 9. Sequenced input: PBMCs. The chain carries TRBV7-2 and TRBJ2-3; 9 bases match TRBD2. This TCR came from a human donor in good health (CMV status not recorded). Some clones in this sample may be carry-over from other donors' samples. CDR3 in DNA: TGTGCCAGCAGCTTAGTGGGGCGGGGGGGTCGCGCAGATACGCAGTATTTT. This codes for CASSLVGRGGRADTQYF.